This passage covers 25 T cell receptor beta chains from one sample sequenced in a study of tissue T cells after allogeneic stem cell transplantation. Profiling relied on immunoSEQ multiplex PCR, and the TCRdb table lists in-frame clones only, not all of them. The sample consists of over 45,000 clones, approximately 70% of them appearing once. Sequenced input: sorted cells pooled from one or two spleens. These receptors originate from a pool of C57BL/6 mice in good health.

This clone has more than one count but fewer than ten. Gene names and germline match the mouse. The read falls 1 residue short of the CDR3 end, and the missing part is taken from the germline J gene. This chain connects TRBV12-1 to TRBJ2-7, with 11 positions matching TRBD2. The V segment lost 3 bases and the J segment 2 bases; nucleotides outside the gene matches: 2. Germline-derived CDR1 and CDR2 are SGHSN and HYEKVE. The CDR3 is 14 residues long. The CDR3 bases that were read are TGTGCCAGCTCTGTGGGACTGGGGGCCTATGAACAGTAC. It is translated as CASSVGLGAYEQY. The whole CDR3 reads CASSVGLGAYEQYF.

Note on this clone: Gene names are mouse gene names. The read is 1 residue too short to cover the CDR3 end, so that end is filled in from the germline J gene. The V call is TRBV16, the J call TRBJ2-7; TRBD2 agrees at 7 bases. With V trimmed by 5 bases and J by 3 bases, 7 bases remained unmatched. CDR1 is SGHSA and CDR2 is FRNQAP in the germline V gene. The CDR3 loop spans 14 amino acids. CDR3 bases read: TGTGCAAGCAGCCGAGACTGGGAGAGCTATGAACAGTAC. Its translation is CASSRDWESYEQY. The complete CDR3 reads CASSRDWESYEQYF.

The sample holds a few counts of this clone. The genes are named according to mouse. The read gets to within 1 residue of the CDR3 end, and the germline J gene fills in the rest. The chain uses TRBV13-2 and TRBJ2-7; the match to TRBD2 covers 8 bases. CDR1 and CDR2 (germline): NNHNN, SYGAGS (reference sequence). The CDR3 length is 14 residues. J was trimmed by 2 bases and V by 1 base; bases with no gene match: 2. This CDR3 reads CASGDLWGAYEQYF. The sequenced part of the CDR3 DNA is TGTGCCAGCGGTGATCTCTGGGGGGCCTATGAACAGTAC.

This clone was found once. Gene labels here are mouse ones. The read finishes 1 residue shy of the CDR3 end, and the germline J gene is used to complete it. The V and J genes are TRBV31 and TRBJ2-3; TRBD2 agrees at 8 bases. This CDR3 has 15 amino acids. V shed 0 bases and J 0 bases; nucleotides not matched to a gene: 2. Germline assignment: CDR1 GKSSPN and CDR2 SITVG. Partial CDR3 DNA: TGTGCCTGGAGTCTAGGACTGGGAAGTGCAGAAACGCTGTAT. Protein: CAWSLGLGSAETLY. The entire CDR3 sequence reads CAWSLGLGSAETLYF.

As regards this clone: Gene and germline names: mouse. The missing CDR3 end, 1 residue past where the read stops, is filled in from the germline J gene. The chain joins TRBV2 to TRBJ2-5; 9 bases fit TRBD2. The germline CDR1 and CDR2 sequences are LGHNA and YSYQKL. V shed 3 bases and J 4 bases; nucleotides not matched to a gene: 2. The CDR3 runs 14 residues. The CDR3 is CASSHNWGEDTQYF. The CDR3 DNA, read in part, is TGTGCCAGCAGCCATAACTGGGGGGAAGACACCCAGTAC. The whole variable domain, remainder taken from reference TRBV2 and TRBJ2-5, is DPKIIQKPKYLVAVTGSEKILICEQYLGHNAMYWYRQSAKKPLEFMFSYSYQKLMDNQTASSRFQPQSSKKNHLDLQITALKPDDSATYFCASSHNWGEDTQYFGPGTRLLVL.

Comment on this clone: Gene and germline names: mouse. Read data end 1 residue before the CDR3 end; the end is taken from the germline J gene. The J gene is TRBJ1-2, the V gene TRBV31, with D possibly matching TRBD1 (5 bases). Germline V gene lookup returns CDR1 GKSSPN and CDR2 SITVG. V was trimmed by 5 bases and J by 1 base, leaving 14 bases between them. This CDR3 contains 14 residues. Incomplete CDR3 DNA: TGTGCCTGGGGCCTGGGGCAGCTAAACTCCGACTACACC. Its protein is CAWGLGQLNSDYT. The entire CDR3 is CAWGLGQLNSDYTF.

Of note for this clone: Germline and genes: mouse. Coverage ceases 1 residue before the CDR3 finishes, and the germline J gene fills in the end. This chain uses TRBV20 with TRBJ2-3; D may be TRBD1 (6 bases). From germline, CDR1 is GFQATS and CDR2 STVNSAI. V lost 6 bases and J 0 bases, leaving 10 bases between the germline ends. The CDR3 totals 13 residues. The CDR3 sequence is CGAGQSSAETLYF. Partial CDR3 DNA: TGTGGTGCCGGACAGTCTAGTGCAGAAACGCTGTAT. The variable domain in full, completed from reference TRBV20 and TRBJ2-3, reads GALVYQYPRRTICKSGTSMRMECQAVGFQATSVAWYRQSPQKTFELIALSTVNSAIKYEQNFTQEKFPISHPNLSFSSMTVLNAYLEDRGLYLCGAGQSSAETLYFGSGTRLTVL.

Worth noting for this clone: The listed genes are named as in mouse. The read gets to within 1 residue of the CDR3 end, and the germline J gene fills in the rest. This chain links TRBV2 with TRBJ1-2, with D possibly being TRBD1 (6 bases). V lost 3 bases and J 2 bases, leaving 7 bases between the germline ends. Germline assignment: CDR1 LGHNA and CDR2 YSYQKL. This CDR3 is 13 amino acids long. CDR3 DNA (partial): TGTGCCAGCAGCCAGGGACATAACTCCGACTACACC. Encoded protein: CASSQGHNSDYT. The whole CDR3 protein is CASSQGHNSDYTF.

Concerning this clone itself: The genes and germline here are from mouse. With the read ending 1 residue before the CDR3 end, the germline J gene is used to fill in that end. J is TRBJ1-4 and V is TRBV13-3, with D possibly being TRBD1 (6 bases). The CDR3 extends over 15 amino acids. V shed 0 bases and J shed 1 base, with 7 bases lying between them. Germline CDR1 and CDR2: NNHDY and SYVADS. Incomplete CDR3 DNA: TGTGCCAGCAGTGATGAGGACAGTTCCAACGAAAGATTATTT. It is translated as CASSDEDSSNERLF. The full CDR3 sequence reads CASSDEDSSNERLFF.

As regards this clone: Germline and genes: mouse. With the read ending 1 residue before the CDR3 end, the germline J gene is used to fill in that end. V usage is TRBV13-2 and J usage is TRBJ2-5; 9 nucleotides align to TRBD2. The CDR3 runs 16 residues. Germline V lookup: CDR1 NNHNN, CDR2 SYGAGS (reference sequence). The V segment lost 0 bases and the J segment 6 bases; nucleotides outside the gene matches: 8. The CDR3 sequence: CASGDAWGGERDTQYF. Partial CDR3 DNA: TGTGCCAGCGGTGATGCTTGGGGGGGCGAGCGGGACACCCAGTAC.

This clone has only one observation. Gene names refer to mouse genes. The read halts 1 residue ahead of the CDR3 end, with the missing end drawn from the germline J gene. The V and J genes are TRBV13-2 and TRBJ1-3, with D possibly TRBD1 on 5 matching bases. This CDR3 region has 12 residues. CDR1 is NNHNN and CDR2 is SYGAGS in the germline V gene (reference sequence). The germline V and J ends were trimmed by 10 bases and 3 bases, with 11 bases remaining between them. CDR3: CAGGTFGNTLYF. The CDR3 bases that were read are TGTGCCGGGGGGACTTTTGGAAATACGCTCTAT.

This clone was found a few times. Gene names refer to mouse genes. The CDR3 extends 1 residue past the end of the read, so its final part is completed from the germline J gene. The sample holds other DNA sequences that translate to the same CDR3. The chain links TRBV13-3 to TRBJ1-3, with D tentatively TRBD1 (5 bases). The CDR3 is made up of 14 amino acids. CDR1 NNHDY and CDR2 SYVADS come from the germline V gene. Between the trimmed V and J ends, which lost 2 bases and 0 bases, there was a span of 6 bases. The part of the CDR3 DNA that was read is TGTGCCAGCAGTGACAGGGATTCTGGAAATACGCTCTAT. Translating gives CASSDRDSGNTLY. The entire CDR3 reads CASSDRDSGNTLYF.

On this clone: The genes are named according to mouse. The CDR3 end is not reached by the read, which stops 1 residue before it; the germline J gene fills it in. The chain is built from TRBV12-1 and TRBJ2-1, with TRBD2 matching over 9 bases. The CDR3 covers 16 residues. CDR1 is SGHSN and CDR2 is HYEKVE in the germline V gene. The V gene end was trimmed by 2 bases and the J gene end by 0 bases; junction bases not matched to a gene: 4. The CDR3: CASSPPWGGNYAEQFF. Partial CDR3 DNA: TGTGCCAGCTCTCCCCCCTGGGGGGGTAACTATGCTGAGCAGTTC.

With regard to this clone: Mouse gene names and germline throughout. From the germline J gene comes the end of the CDR3, since the read stops 1 residue before it. V gene TRBV1 combines with J gene TRBJ2-5, with D perhaps matching TRBD2 (7 bases). This CDR3 spans 14 amino acids. CDR1 and CDR2 from the germline V gene are NSQYPW and LRSPGD (reference sequence). The V and J ends lost 2 bases and 6 bases respectively, with 12 bases between them. The sequenced CDR3 bases are TGCACCTGCAGTGCATGGGGGGCAGGGGACACCCAGTAC. As protein: CTCSAWGAGDTQY. The full-length CDR3 reads as CTCSAWGAGDTQYF. Combining the CDR3 with reference TRBV1 and TRBJ2-5 gives the whole variable domain VTLLEQNPRWRLVPRGQAVNLRCILKNSQYPWMSWYQQDLQKQLQWLFTLRSPGDKEVKSLPGADYLATRVTDTELRLQVANMSQGRTLYCTCSAWGAGDTQYFGPGTRLLVL.

On this clone: Gene names and germline match the mouse. The CDR3 end is not reached by the read, which stops 1 residue before it; the germline J gene fills it in. The chain has TRBV19 and TRBJ2-2; maybe TRBD1 (6 bases). The CDR3 has 13 amino acids. Trimming cost V 5 bases and J 1 base, with 6 bases left between them. Germline V gene sequence: CDR1 FNHDT, CDR2 SITEND (reference sequence). Incomplete CDR3 DNA: TGTGCCAGCAGACAGGGAAACACCGGGCAGCTCTAC. Residues: CASRQGNTGQLY. Given in full, the CDR3 is CASRQGNTGQLYF.

As to this clone: Gene labels here are mouse ones. The read stops 1 residue short of the end of the CDR3; the missing end is completed from the germline J gene. The chain joins TRBV12-1 to TRBJ2-1; 13 positions match TRBD2. Germline V gene data show CDR1 as SGHSN and CDR2 as HYEKVE. The junction had 4 bases not matched to a gene; V was cut back by 2 bases and J by 1 base. This CDR3 has 17 amino acids. This CDR3 is CASSPSGLGGNYAEQFF. CDR3 DNA, as far as it was read: TGTGCCAGCTCTCCCTCGGGACTGGGGGGGAACTATGCTGAGCAGTTC.

This clone was detected only a few times. Gene labels here are mouse ones. The missing CDR3 end, 1 residue past where the read stops, is filled in from the germline J gene. V usage is TRBV13-1 and J usage is TRBJ2-7, with D possibly matching TRBD2 (8 bases). Looked up from germline, CDR1 is NSHNY and CDR2 is SYGAGN. V gave up 1 base and J gave up 6 bases, with 11 bases separating them. The CDR3 covers 13 residues. The CDR3 DNA, read in part, is TGTGCCAGCAGTGATCAGGGGGGGCGTGAACAGTAC. Translation: CASSDQGGREQY. The CDR3, in full, reads CASSDQGGREQYF.

This clone appeared a few times. Gene names are mouse gene names. From the germline J gene comes the end of the CDR3, since the read stops 1 residue before it. V is TRBV24 and J is TRBJ1-3; D possibly corresponds to TRBD1 (5 bases). Trimming shortened V by 2 bases and J by 2 bases, and 7 bases separated the two germline ends. The germline V gene encodes CDR1 KGHTA and CDR2 FRNEEI. This CDR3 is built from 14 residues. The sequenced part of the CDR3 DNA is TGTGCCAGCAGTCTGGCAGGGACTGGAAATACGCTCTAT. Translation: CASSLAGTGNTLY. The full-length CDR3 reads as CASSLAGTGNTLYF.

As regards this clone: Gene names are mouse gene names. The CDR3 end is not reached by the read, which stops 1 residue before it; the germline J gene fills it in. V and J are TRBV15 and TRBJ2-3; 7 nucleotides agree with TRBD2. The V gene end was trimmed by 6 bases and the J gene end by 1 base; junction bases not matched to a gene: 4. The germline V gene encodes CDR1 SGHND and CDR2 FRSKSL. The CDR3 is 14 amino acids. The sequenced part of the CDR3 DNA is TGTGCCAGCAGCCCCACTGGGGGTGCAGAAACGCTGTAT. Amino acids: CASSPTGGAETLY. The whole CDR3 sequence reads CASSPTGGAETLYF.

This clone was detected a few times. Any gene name here is a mouse gene name. Coverage ceases 1 residue before the CDR3 finishes, and the germline J gene fills in the end. The rearrangement links TRBV16 to TRBJ2-7, with D unclear. V gave up 6 bases and J gave up 3 bases, with 6 bases separating them. The CDR3 contains 11 residues. Germline CDR1 reads SGHSA; CDR2 reads FRNQAP. Incomplete CDR3 DNA: TGTGCAAGCAGAGACAACTATGAACAGTAC. Protein: CASRDNYEQY. The whole CDR3 reads CASRDNYEQYF.

Details on this clone: The gene names given are mouse names. The missing CDR3 end, 1 residue past where the read stops, is filled in from the germline J gene. The rearrangement uses TRBV15 and TRBJ2-7; 8 bases are shared with TRBD2. Germline V gene sequence: CDR1 SGHND, CDR2 FRSKSL. The ends lost 1 base at V and 4 bases at J; junction bases unmatched: 3. CDR3 length equals 14 residues. CDR3 sequence reads: CASSLGLGGYEQYF. The DNA read from the CDR3 is TGTGCCAGCAGTTTAGGGCTGGGGGGATATGAACAGTAC.

With regard to this clone: The germline and genes are mouse ones. The read ends 1 residue early relative to the CDR3; the germline J gene fills the gap. The V gene is TRBV12-2, the J gene TRBJ2-5; D gene unclear. CDR1 is SGHLS and CDR2 is HYDKME in the germline V gene. CDR3 length: 13 amino acids. Trimming removed 1 base from V and 0 bases from J, with 4 bases in between. The CDR3 protein is CASSLGNQDTQYF. The DNA read from the CDR3 is TGTGCCAGCTCTCTGGGTAACCAAGACACCCAGTAC.

In the case of this clone: The germline and genes are mouse ones. The DNA ends 1 residue before the CDR3 does, and the rest of the CDR3 is filled in from the germline J gene. The chain recombines TRBV4 with TRBJ2-7; tentatively, D is TRBD1 (5 bases). Trimming removed 4 bases from V and 4 bases from J, with 5 bases in between. The CDR3 is 11 amino acids. CDR1 is LGHDT, CDR2 YNNKQL, per germline (reference sequence). The CDR3 region is CASSSGYEQYF. The DNA read from the CDR3 is TGTGCCAGCAGCTCAGGGTATGAACAGTAC.

Points on this clone: The germline and genes are mouse ones. The read gets to within 1 residue of the CDR3 end, and the germline J gene fills in the rest. V gene TRBV31 combines with J gene TRBJ2-1; 10 nucleotides agree with TRBD2. V was clipped by 0 bases and J by 6 bases; unmatched bases: 2. The CDR3 contains 14 residues. Per germline, CDR1 GKSSPN and CDR2 SITVG. The DNA read from the CDR3 is TGTGCCTGGAGTCTGACTGGGGGGTTTGCTGAGCAGTTC. This codes for CAWSLTGGFAEQF. The whole CDR3 sequence is CAWSLTGGFAEQFF.

This clone was counted between two and nine times. All gene names here are mouse names. The CDR3 extends 1 residue past the end of the read, so its final part is completed from the germline J gene. The chain joins TRBV29 to TRBJ2-1; 7 bases fit TRBD2. CDR1 and CDR2 (germline): MSHET, SYDVDS. J gave up 4 bases and V 3 bases, and 3 bases lay outside the gene matches. CDR3 length: 14 residues. CDR3 sequence reads: CASSFTGAYAEQFF. The CDR3 bases that were read are TGTGCTAGCAGTTTTACTGGGGCTTATGCTGAGCAGTTC.